Described below is a single TCR beta chain sequence and its context. Its antigen is still unknown. The sample originates from a study of shared clonotypes between healthy human individuals. Study-wide points: Even with large depth, rarefaction showed that sorted-subset sequencing was incomplete.

Sequencing used immunoSEQ multiplex PCR; TCRdb keeps in-frame clones, though not all of them. Here the sample spans 2,100,000 or so clones, 90% to 96% being singletons. V was cut by 4 bases and J by 7 bases, with 14 bases left in between. CDR1 and CDR2 from the germline V gene are MNHEY and SVGAGI. The CDR3 consists of 14 residues. This rearrangement joins TRBV6-5 to TRBJ1-5, with D perhaps matching TRBD1 (5 bases). The specimen was naive CD4+ T cells sorted from blood. This sample's subset: CD45RA+ positively selected. This sequence was found in a man between 18 and 29 years old in good health. This CDR3 is CASSSTREGQPQHF. CDR3 nucleotide sequence: TGTGCCAGCAGTTCTACGCGGGAGGGGCAGCCCCAGCATTTT.